This is a list of T cell receptor beta chains from one sample in a study of early T cells in non-severe SARS-CoV-2 infection. TCRdb passed the 5' RACE reads through MiXCR, listing each CDR3 protein once. Of under 70,000 distinct CDR3 sequences listed, approximately 6.1% are singletons. The specimen was whole blood, collected at baseline. The receptors were gathered from an adult who was a healthcare worker with PCR-confirmed SARS-CoV-2 infection or an uninfected control (not recorded which). The CDR3 runs from the conserved cysteine through the conserved F or W. Fields, in order: V gene, D gene, J gene, clone size, CDR3 protein, CDR3 DNA. The D gene is left open where the match is weak. Expanded clones get a size class; other rows say once, few or many, or leave the size out.

v_call: TRBV7-9; d_call: TRBD1; j_call: TRBJ2-7; clone_size: -; cdr3_aa: CASSGTGQNFFYEQYF; cdr3_nt: TGTGCCAGCAGCGGGACGGGACAGAATTTCTTCTACGAGCAGTACTTC
v_call: TRBV5-1; d_call: TRBD1; j_call: TRBJ2-2; clone_size: -; cdr3_aa: CASSPDRVVGELFF; cdr3_nt: TGCGCCAGCAGCCCGGACAGGGTGGTCGGGGAGCTGTTTTTT
v_call: TRBV20-1; d_call: -; j_call: TRBJ2-7; clone_size: many; cdr3_aa: CSARAGGHEQYF; cdr3_nt: TGCAGTGCTAGAGCTGGGGGTCACGAGCAGTACTTC
v_call: TRBV18; d_call: -; j_call: TRBJ2-2; clone_size: -; cdr3_aa: CASSPPGAANTGELFF; cdr3_nt: TGTGCCAGCTCACCACCGGGGGCTGCGAACACCGGGGAGCTGTTTTTT
v_call: TRBV6-6; d_call: -; j_call: TRBJ2-5; clone_size: many; cdr3_aa: CASSLQGAQETQYF; cdr3_nt: TGTGCCAGCAGTCTACAGGGAGCTCAAGAGACCCAGTACTTC
v_call: TRBV29-1; d_call: -; j_call: TRBJ2-3; clone_size: -; cdr3_aa: CSVKGPSSGSGTDTQYF; cdr3_nt: TGCAGCGTCAAAGGGCCTAGCTCCGGATCCGGCACAGATACGCAGTATTTT
v_call: TRBV19; d_call: -; j_call: TRBJ1-1; clone_size: many; cdr3_aa: CASSIGGTPWAFF; cdr3_nt: TGTGCCAGTAGTATCGGCGGCACCCCTTGGGCTTTCTTT
v_call: TRBV20-1; d_call: -; j_call: TRBJ2-1; clone_size: many; cdr3_aa: CSPYEYEQFF; cdr3_nt: TGCAGTCCTTACGAATATGAGCAGTTCTTC
v_call: TRBV19; d_call: -; j_call: TRBJ2-2; clone_size: many; cdr3_aa: CASKGSATSFPVGPGELFF; cdr3_nt: TGTGCCAGTAAGGGGTCCGCGACTAGTTTCCCCGTAGGGCCCGGGGAGCTGTTTTTT
v_call: TRBV24-1; d_call: TRBD1; j_call: TRBJ2-1; clone_size: few; cdr3_aa: CATSVPGQNFNEQFF; cdr3_nt: TGTGCCACCAGTGTCCCGGGACAGAATTTCAATGAGCAGTTCTTC
v_call: TRBV28; d_call: -; j_call: TRBJ2-7; clone_size: few; cdr3_aa: CASSQLGVSYEQYF; cdr3_nt: TGTGCCAGCAGCCAACTCGGGGTATCCTACGAGCAGTACTTC
v_call: TRBV4-2; d_call: -; j_call: TRBJ2-5; clone_size: few; cdr3_aa: CASSQERAGETQYF; cdr3_nt: TGTGCCAGCAGCCAAGAGCGGGCCGGAGAGACCCAGTACTTC
v_call: TRBV7-2; d_call: -; j_call: TRBJ1-1; clone_size: many; cdr3_aa: CASSLQGLNTEAFF; cdr3_nt: TGTGCCAGCAGCTTACAGGGCTTGAACACTGAAGCTTTCTTT
v_call: TRBV5-1; d_call: TRBD2; j_call: TRBJ2-3; clone_size: -; cdr3_aa: CASSLGLAGWGDTQYF; cdr3_nt: TGCGCCAGCAGCTTGGGACTAGCGGGATGGGGAGATACGCAGTATTTT
v_call: TRBV10-3; d_call: -; j_call: TRBJ2-1; clone_size: -; cdr3_aa: CAISPGGIDEQFF; cdr3_nt: TGTGCCATCAGCCCCGGGGGCATCGATGAGCAGTTCTTC
v_call: TRBV20-1; d_call: -; j_call: TRBJ1-5; clone_size: many; cdr3_aa: CSASWGGNQPQHF; cdr3_nt: TGCAGTGCTAGTTGGGGGGGAAATCAGCCCCAGCATTTT
v_call: TRBV5-6; d_call: -; j_call: TRBJ2-5; clone_size: few; cdr3_aa: CASSLVAGIQETQYF; cdr3_nt: TGTGCCAGCAGCTTGGTAGCAGGGATACAAGAGACCCAGTACTTC
v_call: TRBV6-6; d_call: -; j_call: TRBJ2-2; clone_size: many; cdr3_aa: CASSLRLNTGELFF; cdr3_nt: TGTGCCAGCAGTCTCCGACTGAACACCGGGGAGCTGTTTTTT